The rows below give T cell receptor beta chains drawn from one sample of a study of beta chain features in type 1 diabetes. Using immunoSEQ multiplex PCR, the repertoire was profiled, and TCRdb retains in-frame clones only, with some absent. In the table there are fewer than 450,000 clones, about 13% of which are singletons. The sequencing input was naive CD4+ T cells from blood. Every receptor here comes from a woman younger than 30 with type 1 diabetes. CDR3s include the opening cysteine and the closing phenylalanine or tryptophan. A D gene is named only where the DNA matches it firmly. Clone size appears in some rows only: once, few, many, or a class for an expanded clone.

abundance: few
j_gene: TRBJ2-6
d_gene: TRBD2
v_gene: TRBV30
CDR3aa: CAWSEGGSSFSGANVLTF
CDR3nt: TGTGCCTGGAGTGAGGGCGGGAGTTCCTTCTCTGGGGCCAACGTCCTGACTTTC

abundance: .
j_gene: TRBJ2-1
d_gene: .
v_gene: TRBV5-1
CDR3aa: CASKPGASDEQFF
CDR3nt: TGCGCCAGCAAGCCTGGGGCTAGCGATGAGCAGTTCTTC

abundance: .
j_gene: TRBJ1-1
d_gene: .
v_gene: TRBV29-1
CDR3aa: CSVPRREMNTEAFF
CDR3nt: TGCAGCGTTCCAAGGAGGGAAATGAACACTGAAGCTTTCTTT

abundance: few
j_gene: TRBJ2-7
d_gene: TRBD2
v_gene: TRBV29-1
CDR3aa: CSVSGLAGGYEQYF
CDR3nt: TGCAGCGTTTCCGGACTAGCGGGGGGGTACGAGCAGTACTTC

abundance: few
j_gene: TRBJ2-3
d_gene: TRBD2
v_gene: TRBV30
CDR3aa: CAWSGGAVAGYSDTQYF
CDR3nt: TGTGCCTGGAGTGGGGGCGCGGTAGCGGGATATTCAGATACGCAGTATTTT

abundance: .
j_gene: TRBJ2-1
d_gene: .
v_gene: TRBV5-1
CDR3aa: CASSPNPITGNNEQFF
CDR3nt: TGCGCCAGCAGCCCTAACCCGATAACCGGGAACAATGAGCAGTTCTTC

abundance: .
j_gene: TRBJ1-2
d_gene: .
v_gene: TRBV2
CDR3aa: CASRTGHSRPGYTF
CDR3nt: TGTGCCAGCAGGACCGGACATTCACGTCCCGGCTACACCTTC

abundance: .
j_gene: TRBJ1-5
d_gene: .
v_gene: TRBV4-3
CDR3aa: CASSYKTGYQPQHF
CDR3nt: TGCGCCAGCAGCTATAAAACAGGGTATCAGCCCCAGCATTTT

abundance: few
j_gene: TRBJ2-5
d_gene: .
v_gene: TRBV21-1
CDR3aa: CASSLRTSGRGETQYF
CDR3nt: TGTGCCAGCAGCTTACGGACTAGCGGGAGGGGAGAGACCCAGTACTTC

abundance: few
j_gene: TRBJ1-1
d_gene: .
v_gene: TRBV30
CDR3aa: CAWGNTNTEAFF
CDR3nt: TGTGCCTGGGGTAACACGAACACTGAAGCTTTCTTT

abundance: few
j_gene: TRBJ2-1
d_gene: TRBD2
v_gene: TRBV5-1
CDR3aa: CASSSSPWEGYNEQFF
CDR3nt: TGCGCCAGCAGCTCCTCTCCCTGGGAGGGGTACAATGAGCAGTTCTTC

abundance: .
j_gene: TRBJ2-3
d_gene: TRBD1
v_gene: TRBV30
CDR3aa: CAWDRGTDTQYF
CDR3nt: TGTGCCTGGGACAGGGGCACAGATACGCAGTATTTT

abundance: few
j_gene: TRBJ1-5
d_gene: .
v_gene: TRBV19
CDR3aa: CASSMWVGQTNQPQHF
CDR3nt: TGTGCCAGTAGTATGTGGGTTGGACAGACCAATCAGCCCCAGCATTTT

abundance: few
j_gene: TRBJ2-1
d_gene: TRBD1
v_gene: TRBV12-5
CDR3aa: CASGQTGQADIEQFF
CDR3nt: TGTGCTAGTGGCCAGACTGGACAGGCAGATATTGAGCAGTTCTTC

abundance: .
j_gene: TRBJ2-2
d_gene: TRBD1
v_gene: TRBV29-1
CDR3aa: CSVRQGSGELFF
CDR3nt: TGCAGCGTCCGACAGGGCTCCGGGGAGCTGTTTTTT

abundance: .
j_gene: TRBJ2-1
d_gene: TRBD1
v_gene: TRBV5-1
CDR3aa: CASSSGQGQSIYNEQFF
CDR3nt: TGCGCCAGCAGCTCTGGACAGGGGCAATCTATCTACAATGAGCAGTTCTTC

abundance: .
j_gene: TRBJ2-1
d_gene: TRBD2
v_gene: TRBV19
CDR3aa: CASTSSGRLLHEQFF
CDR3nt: TGTGCCAGTACCTCTAGCGGGAGACTTCTGCATGAGCAGTTCTTC

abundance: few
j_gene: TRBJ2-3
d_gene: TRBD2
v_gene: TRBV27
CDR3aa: CASSFLIGTSGNADTQYF
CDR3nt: TGTGCCAGCAGTTTCCTCATCGGGACTAGCGGGAATGCAGATACGCAGTATTTT

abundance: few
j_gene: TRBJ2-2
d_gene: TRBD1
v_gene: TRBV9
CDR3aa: CASSRDRADTGELFF
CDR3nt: TGTGCCAGCAGTCGTGACAGGGCGGACACCGGGGAGCTGTTTTTT

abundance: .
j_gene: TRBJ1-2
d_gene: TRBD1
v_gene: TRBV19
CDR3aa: CASSIPYGQGNYGYTF
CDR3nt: TGTGCCAGTAGTATTCCTTACGGACAGGGAAACTATGGCTACACCTTC

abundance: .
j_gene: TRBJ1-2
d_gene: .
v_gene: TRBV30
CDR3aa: CAWSVPSYGYTF
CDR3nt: TGTGCCTGGAGTGTACCCAGCTATGGCTACACCTTC

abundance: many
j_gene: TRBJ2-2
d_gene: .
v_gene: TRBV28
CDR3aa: CASSLTTGELFF
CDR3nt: TGTGCCAGCAGTTTAACAACCGGGGAGCTGTTTTTT

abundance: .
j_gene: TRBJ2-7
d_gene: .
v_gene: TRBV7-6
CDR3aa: CASSKRRSRASYEQYF
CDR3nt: TGTGCCAGCAGCAAACGCAGATCCAGGGCCAGCTACGAGCAGTACTTC

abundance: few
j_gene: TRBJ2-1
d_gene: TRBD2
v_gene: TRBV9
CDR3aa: CASSGSRLAGYNEQFF
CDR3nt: TGTGCCAGCAGCGGGTCGAGACTAGCGGGTTACAATGAGCAGTTCTTC